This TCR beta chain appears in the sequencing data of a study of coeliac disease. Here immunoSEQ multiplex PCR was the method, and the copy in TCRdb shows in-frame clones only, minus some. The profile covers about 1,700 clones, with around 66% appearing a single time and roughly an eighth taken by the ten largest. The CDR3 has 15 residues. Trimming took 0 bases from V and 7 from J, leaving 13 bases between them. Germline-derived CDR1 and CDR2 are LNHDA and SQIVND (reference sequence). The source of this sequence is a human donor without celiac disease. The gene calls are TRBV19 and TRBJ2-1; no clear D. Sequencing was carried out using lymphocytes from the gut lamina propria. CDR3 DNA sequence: TGTGCCAGTAGTATAGATCACCCCGGGTTAAATGAGCAGTTCTTC. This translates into CASSIDHPGLNEQFF.